Each of the 21 T cell receptor beta chains below was sequenced from the same sample in a study of CD8 T cells in acute hepatitis C reinfection. Time point in this sample: naive CD8 control sorted from an acute-time-point sample. Sequencing was performed with immunoSEQ multiplex PCR; in TCRdb, only in-frame clones are kept and a portion is missing. The sample includes about 38,000 clones, 85% to 90% of them seen just once. Sequences were obtained from naive CD8+ T cells from PBMCs. These receptors came from a man aged 30 to 39 with chronic hepatitis C.

The rearrangement uses TRBV19 and TRBJ1-3, with TRBD1 matching over 7 bases. This CDR3 spans 14 amino acids. Germline V CDR1 and CDR2: LNHDA, SQIVND (reference sequence). The V and J ends lost 7 bases and 0 bases, in that order; junction bases with no gene match: 3. The CDR3 DNA is TGTGCCAGTAAGAACAGGGGCTCTGGAAACACCATATATTTT. Amino acid sequence: CASKNRGSGNTIYF.

The rearrangement joins TRBV20-1 to TRBJ2-1; D not certain. The CDR3 runs to 11 residues. V was pared by 0 bases and J by 5 bases, with 2 bases between. Looked up from germline, CDR1 is DFQATT and CDR2 is SNEGSKA (reference sequence). The DNA for the CDR3 is TGCAGTGCTAGAGAGCACAATGAGCAGTTCTTC. Its protein is CSAREHNEQFF.

The V gene is TRBV19, the J gene TRBJ1-2, with 8 bases fitting TRBD1. The germline V gene encodes CDR1 LNHDA and CDR2 SQIVND (reference sequence). J was trimmed by 6 bases and V by 6 bases; bases with no gene match: 6. The CDR3 is 13 amino acids. Written as DNA, the CDR3 is TGTGCCAGTAGGTCAGGGGGCTGGCATGGCTACACCTTC. Encoded protein: CASRSGGWHGYTF.

This chain uses TRBV4-1 with TRBJ2-3, with 8 bases matching TRBD2. This CDR3 has 14 residues. With V trimmed by 1 base and J by 10 bases, 7 bases remained unmatched. Germline V gene data show CDR1 as MGHRA and CDR2 as YSYEKL. Here the CDR3 DNA reads TGCGCCAGCAGCCAAGTGCAGCGGGAGTACGCGCAGTATTTT. Its protein is CASSQVQREYAQYF.

V is TRBV4-2 and J is TRBJ2-5, with TRBD1 matching over 7 bases. The CDR3 spans 17 residues. From germline, CDR1 is LGHNA and CDR2 YNFKEQ. The J segment lost 5 bases and the V segment lost 0 bases, leaving 12 bases of the junction unmatched. CDR3 in DNA: TGTGCCAGCAGCCAAGAGCCTTCCTGGACAGGTGCTGAGACCCAGTACTTC. Its translation is CASSQEPSWTGAETQYF.

The chain combines TRBV7-9 with TRBJ2-2, with a tentative D call TRBD1 (6 bases). Trimming stripped 8 bases from V and 4 bases from J, with 11 bases between. Germline CDR1 and CDR2: SEHNR and FQNEAQ (reference sequence). The CDR3 runs to 13 residues. The CDR3 DNA reads TGTGCCAGCCGAACAGGGAGCACCGGGGAGCTGTTTTTT. Translation: CASRTGSTGELFF.

The chain uses TRBV7-9 and TRBJ1-2, with TRBD1 as a possible D gene (5 bases). CDR3 length equals 13 residues. Germline V CDR1 and CDR2: SEHNR, FQNEAQ (reference sequence). V gave up 5 bases and J gave up 3 bases, with 10 bases separating them. For the CDR3, the DNA is TGTGCCAGCAGCCCCTTGGGGGACTATGGCTACACCTTC. Its translation: CASSPLGDYGYTF. The full variable domain, its missing parts supplied by reference TRBV7-9 and TRBJ1-2, is DTGVSQNPRHKITKRGQNVTFRCDPISEHNRLYWYRQTLGQGPEFLTYFQNEAQLEKSRLLSDRFSAERPKGSFSTLEIQRTEQGDSAMYLCASSPLGDYGYTFGSGTRLTVV.

The chain links TRBV7-6 to TRBJ1-5; TRBD1 might be the D (6 bases). The germline V gene encodes CDR1 SGHVS and CDR2 FNYEAQ. This CDR3 spans 14 amino acids. V was shortened by 5 bases and J by 8 bases, with 16 bases between the two germline ends. The CDR3 sequence: CASSTIQGREPQHF. The CDR3 coding sequence is TGTGCCAGCAGCACGATACAGGGTAGAGAGCCCCAGCATTTT.

This rearrangement joins TRBV11-1 to TRBJ2-3; no definite D call. V dropped 1 base and J dropped 2 bases, with 13 bases sitting between them. Germline V gene sequence: CDR1 SGHAT, CDR2 FQDESV (reference sequence). This CDR3 contains 16 residues. DNA for the CDR3: TGTGCCAGCAGCTTAGAGGGCCCCTTGGCCACAGATACGCAGTATTTT. Amino acids: CASSLEGPLATDTQYF.

The chain joins TRBV6-1 to TRBJ2-3, with 8 bases lining up with TRBD2. The CDR3 totals 15 residues. Looked up from germline, CDR1 is MNHNS and CDR2 is SASEGT. V lost 6 bases to trimming and J lost 4 bases; unmatched junction nucleotides: 9. The CDR3 sequence: CASRSPSGSPDTQYF. CDR3 in DNA: TGTGCCAGCAGGTCTCCTAGCGGGTCCCCAGATACGCAGTATTTT.

The count of this clone is one. The J gene is TRBJ2-1, the V gene TRBV29-1, with 13 nucleotides matching TRBD2. Per germline, CDR1 SQVTM and CDR2 ANQGSEA. CDR3 length equals 16 residues. The junction had 9 bases not matched to a gene; V was cut back by 4 bases and J by 6 bases. CDR3 region: CSVGGGGLAGFNEQFF. The DNA for the CDR3 is TGCAGCGTTGGTGGCGGGGGACTAGCGGGATTCAATGAGCAGTTCTTC.

J is TRBJ1-1 and V is TRBV7-6; D is unresolved. Trimming removed 5 bases at V and 7 bases at J, with 11 bases between. Germline CDR1 SGHVS, CDR2 FNYEAQ. CDR3 length: 12 amino acids. The CDR3 loop is CASSPGLGEAFF. The DNA for the CDR3 is TGTGCCAGCAGCCCGGGATTAGGTGAAGCTTTCTTT.

The chain joins TRBV11-2 to TRBJ2-1; 7 bases are shared with TRBD2. This CDR3 contains 14 residues. The junction had 8 bases not matched to a gene; V was cut back by 11 bases and J by 1 base. Per germline, CDR1 SGHAT and CDR2 FQNNGV. The CDR3 coding sequence is TGTGCCTCTACCACGGGGGGATCCTACAATGAGCAGTTCTTC. Encoded protein: CASTTGGSYNEQFF.

The CDR3 region is CASSQRTSGLNEQFF. CDR3 coding DNA: TGCGCCAGCAGCCAAAGGACTAGCGGTCTCAATGAGCAGTTCTTC. The chain is built from TRBV4-1 and TRBJ2-1; 10 positions match TRBD2. Germline V lookup: CDR1 MGHRA, CDR2 YSYEKL. The CDR3 has 15 amino acids. Trimming took 2 bases from V and 6 from J; bases not matched to a gene: 4.

V gene TRBV18 combines with J gene TRBJ2-7; tentatively, D is TRBD2 (5 bases). Trimming took 3 bases from V and 3 from J, leaving 15 bases between them. This CDR3 has 15 residues. Germline CDR1 KGHSH, CDR2 LQKENI. The CDR3 sequence is CASSPAGLAHYEQYF. CDR3 nucleotides: TGTGCCAGCTCACCCGCGGGCTTAGCACACTACGAGCAGTACTTC.

This chain links TRBV7-6 with TRBJ2-1; no definite D call. The CDR3 has 12 residues. Trimming left V 1 base short and J 5 bases short, with 3 bases between. CDR1 and CDR2 from the germline V gene are SGHVS and FNYEAQ. The CDR3 bases are TGTGCCAGCAGCTTAGTAAACAATGAGCAGTTCTTC. Protein sequence: CASSLVNNEQFF.

This clone was seen a few times. CDR3 DNA sequence: TGTGCCAGAAGCCCGGACAGGGCTAACTATGGCTACACCTTC. Translated: CARSPDRANYGYTF. The V call is TRBV5-3, the J call TRBJ1-2, with 8 bases fitting TRBD1. TRBV5-3 is identified as an open reading frame with a role that is uncertain. J gave up 0 bases and V 4 bases, and 2 bases lay outside the gene matches. The CDR3 runs 14 residues.

The V and J genes are TRBV7-3 and TRBJ2-3, with D maybe TRBD1 (6 bases). Deletions cut 5 bases from V and 4 bases from J, with 16 bases between. The CDR3 totals 15 residues. CDR1 is SGHTA and CDR2 is FQGTGA in the germline V gene. CDR3 loop: CASSLGIRGPDTQYF. CDR3 in DNA: TGTGCCAGCAGCCTAGGGATCAGGGGCCCAGATACGCAGTATTTT.

This clone was seen a single time. The chain has TRBV13 and TRBJ2-7, with a weak D call TRBD2 (6 bases). Germline V lookup: CDR1 PRHDT, CDR2 FYEKMQ (reference sequence). The ends were cut back, 5 bases at V and 6 bases at J, with 11 bases in the middle. The CDR3 runs to 12 residues. CDR3 sequence reads: CASSRGGVEQYF. DNA of the CDR3: TGTGCCAGCAGCCGGGGCGGGGTCGAGCAGTACTTC.

The V gene is TRBV19, the J gene TRBJ2-2; maybe TRBD2 (6 bases). Per the germline V gene, CDR1 is LNHDA and CDR2 is SQIVND (reference sequence). The CDR3 is made up of 16 amino acids. Trimming cost V 0 bases and J 4 bases, with 12 bases left between them. CDR3 DNA sequence: TGTGCCAGTAGTATAGAGGGGGTCGGGGGCACCGGGGAGCTGTTTTTT. This gives the protein CASSIEGVGGTGELFF. The full variable domain, in which reference TRBV19 and TRBJ2-2 provide the parts outside the CDR3, is DGGITQSPKYLFRKEGQNVTLSCEQNLNHDAMYWYRQDPGQGLRLIYYSQIVNDFQKGDIAEGYSVSREKKESFPLTVTSAQKNPTAFYLCASSIEGVGGTGELFFGEGSRLTVL.

This sequence joins TRBV7-9 and TRBJ2-7; D is unresolved. V was shortened by 3 bases and J by 3 bases, with 15 bases between the two germline ends. The germline V gene encodes CDR1 SEHNR and CDR2 FQNEAQ (reference sequence). This CDR3 has 15 amino acids. This CDR3 is CASSFWGSPNYEQYF. DNA of the CDR3: TGTGCCAGCAGCTTTTGGGGAAGCCCCAACTACGAGCAGTACTTC.